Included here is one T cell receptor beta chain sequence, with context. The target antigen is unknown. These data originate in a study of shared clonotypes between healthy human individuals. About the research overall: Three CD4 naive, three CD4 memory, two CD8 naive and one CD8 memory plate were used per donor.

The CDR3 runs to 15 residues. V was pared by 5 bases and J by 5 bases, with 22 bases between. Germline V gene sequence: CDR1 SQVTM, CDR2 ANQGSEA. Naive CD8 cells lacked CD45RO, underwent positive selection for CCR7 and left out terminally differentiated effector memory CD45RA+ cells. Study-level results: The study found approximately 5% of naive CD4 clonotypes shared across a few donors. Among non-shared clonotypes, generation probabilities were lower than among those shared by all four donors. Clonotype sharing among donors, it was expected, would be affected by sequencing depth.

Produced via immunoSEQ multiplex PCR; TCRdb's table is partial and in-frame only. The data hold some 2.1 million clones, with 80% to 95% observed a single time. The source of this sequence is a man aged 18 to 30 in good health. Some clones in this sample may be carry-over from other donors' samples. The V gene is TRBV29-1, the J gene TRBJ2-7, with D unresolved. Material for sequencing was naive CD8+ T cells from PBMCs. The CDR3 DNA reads TGCAGCGTTCTAGGGAAGGGCCCTCGGGTGCACGAGCAGTACTTC. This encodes CSVLGKGPRVHEQYF.